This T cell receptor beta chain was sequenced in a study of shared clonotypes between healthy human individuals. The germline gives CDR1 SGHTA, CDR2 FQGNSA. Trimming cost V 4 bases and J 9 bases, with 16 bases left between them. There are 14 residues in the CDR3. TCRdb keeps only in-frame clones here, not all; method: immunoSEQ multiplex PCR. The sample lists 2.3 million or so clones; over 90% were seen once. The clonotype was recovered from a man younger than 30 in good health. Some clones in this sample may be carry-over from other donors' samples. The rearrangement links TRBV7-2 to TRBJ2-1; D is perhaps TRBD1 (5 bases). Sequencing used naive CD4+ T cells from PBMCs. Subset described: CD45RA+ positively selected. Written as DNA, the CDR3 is TGTGCCAGCAGCTCGAGACGTGGGGCCATTGAGCAGTTCTTC. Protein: CASSSRRGAIEQFF.